The clone carrying this TCR beta chain was seen more than once but under ten times. Its specificity is unknown. The sample comes from a study of beta chain features in type 1 diabetes. Broader study findings: Insertions at VDJ junctions were less frequent in type 1 diabetes patients. These patients also deleted more nucleotides at the same junctions. Moderate but significant shortening of TCRB CDR3s was recorded in all four CD4+ subsets from Type 1 diabetes patients.

The study reverse transcribed the entire isolated RNA, so it sequenced expressed TCRB transcripts. Naive, central memory and regulatory T cell samples yielded around 3.6 million reads on average. The method was immunoSEQ multiplex PCR; TCRdb's version includes in-frame clones alone and lacks a portion of them. The data hold a few hundred thousand clones, with around 15% observed a single time. From germline, CDR1 is KGHSH and CDR2 LQKENI. This CDR3 region has 11 residues. Trimming removed 4 bases at V and 7 bases at J, with 5 bases between. The sequenced material came from naive CD4+ T cells from blood. This chain joins TRBV18 and TRBJ2-1; no reliable D call. This sequence was found in a woman aged 18-35 years in good health. CDR3 coding DNA: TGTGCCAGCTCACTCCAGAATGAGCAGTTCTTC. Amino acids: CASSLQNEQFF.